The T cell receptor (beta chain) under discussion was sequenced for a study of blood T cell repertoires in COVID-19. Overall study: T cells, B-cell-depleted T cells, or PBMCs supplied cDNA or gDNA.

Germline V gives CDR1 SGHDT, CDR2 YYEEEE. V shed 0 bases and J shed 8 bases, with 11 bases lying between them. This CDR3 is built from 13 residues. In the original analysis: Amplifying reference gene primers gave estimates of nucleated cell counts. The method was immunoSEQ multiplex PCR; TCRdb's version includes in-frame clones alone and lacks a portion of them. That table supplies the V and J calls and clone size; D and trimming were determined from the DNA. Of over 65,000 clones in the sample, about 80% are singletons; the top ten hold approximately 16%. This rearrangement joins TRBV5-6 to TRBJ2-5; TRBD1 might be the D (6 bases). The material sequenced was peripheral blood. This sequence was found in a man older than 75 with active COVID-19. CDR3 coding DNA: TGTGCCAGCAGCTTGGACAGGGCCCGAACCCAGTACTTC. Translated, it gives CASSLDRARTQYF. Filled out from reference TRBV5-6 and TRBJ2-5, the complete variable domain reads DAGVTQSPTHLIKTRGQQVTLRCSPKSGHDTVSWYQQALGQGPQFIFQYYEEEERQRGNFPDRFSGHQFPNYSSELNVNALLLGDSALYLCASSLDRARTQYFGPGTRLLVL.